The 22 T cell receptor beta chains below were found in one sample sequenced in a study of blood T cell repertoires in COVID-19. The method was immunoSEQ multiplex PCR; TCRdb's version includes in-frame clones alone and lacks a portion of them. The sample yields approximately 220,000 clones, 80% to 90% seen once. Sequences were obtained from peripheral blood. The origin of the receptors is a woman aged 80 or over with acute or convalescent COVID-19.

This CDR3 is CASSLTSGGLADTQYF. DNA of the CDR3: TGTGCCAGCAGCTTGACTAGCGGGGGGTTGGCAGATACGCAGTATTTT. The chain couples TRBV7-2 to TRBJ2-3; 13 nucleotides match TRBD2. The germline CDR1 and CDR2 sequences are SGHTA and FQGNSA. The CDR3 extends over 16 amino acids. Trimming at V came to 3 bases and at J to 4 bases, leaving 4 bases not matched to a gene.

The chain links TRBV6-2 or TRBV6-3 to TRBJ2-1, with D hard to call. With 5 bases removed from V and 1 base from J, the gap between germline ends came to 12 bases. CDR1 and CDR2 (germline): MNHEY, SVGEGT. This CDR3 region has 15 residues. The CDR3, as DNA: TGTGCCAGCAGTCCGACACCCCGTTCCTACAATGAGCAGTTCTTC. Amino acid sequence: CASSPTPRSYNEQFF.

This chain connects TRBV6-6 to TRBJ2-5; 7 bases fit TRBD1. The CDR3 has 15 residues. Per the germline V gene, CDR1 is MNHNY and CDR2 is SVGAGI (reference sequence). The V gene end was trimmed by 0 bases and the J gene end by 5 bases; junction bases not matched to a gene: 6. The CDR3 DNA sequence: TGTGCCAGCAGTTACTCGGCAGGGGGTTCGGAGACCCAGTACTTC. This sequence encodes CASSYSAGGSETQYF.

This chain uses TRBV11-3 with TRBJ1-1, with D perhaps TRBD1 (5 bases). V was trimmed by 1 base and J by 0 bases, leaving 18 bases between them. This CDR3 comprises 18 residues. Germline assignment: CDR1 SGHNT and CDR2 YENEEA. The CDR3 bases are TGTGCCAGCAGCTTAGTCCCAGCAGGGAGGGGCATGAACACTGAAGCTTTCTTT. Translating gives CASSLVPAGRGMNTEAFF. Supplemented by reference TRBV11-3 and TRBJ1-1, the full variable domain reads EAGVVQSPRYKIIEKKQPVAFWCNPISGHNTLYWYLQNLGQGPELLIRYENEEAVDDSQLPKDRFSAERLKGVDSTLKIQPAELGDSAVYLCASSLVPAGRGMNTEAFFGQGTRLTVV.

This chain links TRBV5-4 with TRBJ2-2; TRBD2 aligns across 14 bases. This CDR3 has 19 amino acids. Trimming at V came to 4 bases and at J to 2 bases, leaving 10 bases not matched to a gene. CDR1 and CDR2 (germline): SGHNT, YYREEE (reference sequence). CDR3 sequence (DNA): TGTGCCAGCAGCCCTGGACTAGCGGGGGGTTTCTCAAACACCGGGGAGCTGTTTTTT. Translating gives CASSPGLAGGFSNTGELFF.

The gene calls are TRBV19 and TRBJ1-1; unclear D gene. The CDR3 contains 14 residues. Deletions cut 1 base from V and 0 bases from J, with 6 bases between. In germline, CDR1 is LNHDA, CDR2 SQIVND (reference sequence). The DNA of the CDR3 is TGTGCCAGTAGTATAGGGCGGCTGAACACTGAAGCTTTCTTT. This translates into CASSIGRLNTEAFF.

The gene calls are TRBV28 and TRBJ2-3; D remains ambiguous. The CDR3 runs to 16 residues. Trimming shortened V by 5 bases and J by 2 bases, and 17 bases separated the two germline ends. The germline V gene has CDR1 MDHEN and CDR2 SYDVKM. The CDR3 is CASSLGRRVYTDTQYF. The CDR3 bases are TGTGCCAGCAGTCTCGGCCGGAGAGTTTACACAGATACGCAGTATTTT.

This clone has more than one count but fewer than ten. This sequence joins TRBV6-5 and TRBJ2-1; 10 nucleotides align to TRBD2. Germline loops: CDR1 MNHEY, CDR2 SVGAGI. CDR3 length equals 14 residues. V dropped 4 bases and J dropped 5; count of bases not matched to a gene: 2. CDR3 in DNA: TGTGCCAGCAGTTTCGGACTAGCGGACAATGAGCAGTTCTTC. Residues: CASSFGLADNEQFF.

The J gene is TRBJ1-1, the V gene TRBV29-1; 7 bases map to TRBD1. V dropped 7 bases and J dropped 3; count of bases not matched to a gene: 8. Germline lookup yields CDR1 SQVTM and CDR2 ANQGSEA. This CDR3 comprises 13 residues. The CDR3 DNA reads TGCAGCGCCGGGACAGCCAGAGACACTGAAGCTTTCTTT. This sequence encodes CSAGTARDTEAFF.

This chain links TRBV2 with TRBJ1-1; tentative D call: TRBD1 (6 bases). The CDR3 has 13 residues. Trimming shortened V by 4 bases and J by 4 bases, and 10 bases separated the two germline ends. The germline CDR1 and CDR2 sequences are SNHLY and FYNNEI. The CDR3 DNA is TGTGCCAGCAGTGGACAGGAAGGCACTGAAGCTTTCTTT. Protein: CASSGQEGTEAFF.

This rearrangement joins TRBV25-1 to TRBJ2-7, with 7 bases identical to TRBD1. This CDR3 contains 14 residues. Germline V CDR1 and CDR2: MGHDK, SYGVNS. Unmatched junction bases numbered 0, after V lost 1 base and J lost 0 bases. CDR3 sequence (DNA): TGTGCCAGCAGTGAATCAGGGGGCTCCTACGAGCAGTACTTC. It encodes CASSESGGSYEQYF.

The chain employs TRBV7-6 and TRBJ2-1; 14 bases line up with TRBD2. V was clipped by 5 bases and J by 9 bases; unmatched bases: 9. The CDR3 has 16 residues. The germline gives CDR1 SGHVS, CDR2 FNYEAQ. The CDR3 nucleotides are TGTGCCAGCAGCGAGGGGACTAGCGGGAGATCAAGTGAGCAGTTCTTC. Protein sequence: CASSEGTSGRSSEQFF.

The rearrangement joins TRBV11-3 to TRBJ1-2; the D is unclear. V was cut by 0 bases and J by 8 bases, with 10 bases left in between. The CDR3 runs to 13 residues. Looked up from germline, CDR1 is SGHNT and CDR2 is YENEEA. The CDR3 DNA is TGTGCCAGCAGCTTAGAGCCCAACTCGGGCTACACCTTC. It is translated as CASSLEPNSGYTF.

A few counts support this clone. The chain joins TRBV9 to TRBJ2-2; D is possibly TRBD1 (5 bases). V lost 3 bases and J 7 bases, leaving 19 bases between the germline ends. Germline lookup yields CDR1 SGDLS and CDR2 YYNGEE. The CDR3 contains 16 residues. The CDR3 DNA sequence: TGTGCCAGCAGCGGTAGTGGAGTTAGGGGAAACGGGGAGCTGTTTTTT. Protein sequence: CASSGSGVRGNGELFF.

The chain is built from TRBV6-5 and TRBJ2-1, with 12 bases lining up with TRBD2. Germline-derived CDR1 and CDR2 are MNHEY and SVGAGI. With V trimmed by 5 bases and J by 3 bases, 2 bases remained unmatched. The CDR3 has 15 amino acids. The CDR3 nucleotides are TGTGCCAGCAGTCGGACTAGCGGGGACTACAATGAGCAGTTCTTC. Its protein is CASSRTSGDYNEQFF.

The chain recombines TRBV19 with TRBJ2-5, with 9 bases matching TRBD2. V shed 6 bases, J shed 2 bases, and the junction held 7 bases outside the gene matches. This CDR3 has 15 residues. Per germline, CDR1 LNHDA and CDR2 SQIVND (reference sequence). The CDR3 spells CASSRLAALQETQYF. CDR3 DNA: TGTGCCAGTAGCCGACTAGCGGCACTACAAGAGACCCAGTACTTC. Filled out from reference TRBV19 and TRBJ2-5, the complete variable domain reads DGGITQSPKYLFRKEGQNVTLSCEQNLNHDAMYWYRQDPGQGLRLIYYSQIVNDFQKGDIAEGYSVSREKKESFPLTVTSAQKNPTAFYLCASSRLAALQETQYFGPGTRLLVL.

This clone has just a few counts. The chain combines TRBV11-2 with TRBJ1-1; D is possibly TRBD1 (5 bases). V lost 2 bases, J lost 2 bases, and 15 bases lay in between. This CDR3 spans 16 amino acids. CDR1 is SGHAT and CDR2 is FQNNGV in the germline V gene. The CDR3 protein is CASSLRGQLANTEAFF. DNA of the CDR3: TGTGCCAGCAGCTTACGAGGACAACTCGCCAACACTGAAGCTTTCTTT.

The CDR3 region has the DNA TGTGCCAGCAGACGTCTAGGGGGGGGAGCCGGGGAGCTGTTTTTT. Amino acids: CASRRLGGGAGELFF. V usage is TRBV7-6 and J usage is TRBJ2-2; possible D gene TRBD2, 7 bases. The CDR3 covers 15 residues. The germline gives CDR1 SGHVS, CDR2 FNYEAQ. V was pared by 6 bases and J by 6 bases, with 17 bases between. Full variable domain (outside the CDR3, taken from reference TRBV7-6 and TRBJ2-2): GAGVSQSPRYKVTKRGQDVALRCDPISGHVSLYWYRQALGQGPEFLTYFNYEAQQDKSGLPNDRFSAERPEGSISTLTIQRTEQRDSAMYRCASRRLGGGAGELFFGEGSRLTVL.

This clone was observed a single time. The rearrangement uses TRBV6-5 and TRBJ1-2; D not certain. CDR3 size: 13 residues. From germline, CDR1 is MNHEY and CDR2 SVGAGI. Trimming removed 7 bases from V and 0 bases from J, with 9 bases in between. CDR3 in amino acids: CASTRSPNYGYTF. The CDR3 DNA reads as TGTGCCAGCACGAGGAGCCCTAACTATGGCTACACCTTC.

V is TRBV10-3 and J is TRBJ2-7, with D uncertain. Looked up from germline, CDR1 is ENHRY and CDR2 is SYGVKD. The V gene lost 3 bases and the J gene lost 6 bases, with 9 bases spanning the gap. The CDR3 contains 12 residues. The CDR3 protein is CAISDQSGEQYF. In DNA form, the CDR3 reads TGTGCCATCAGTGACCAGTCTGGCGAGCAGTACTTC.

The chain recombines TRBV7-3 with TRBJ2-2; possible D gene TRBD2, 6 bases. The CDR3 length is 15 residues. The germline V gene has CDR1 SGHTA and CDR2 FQGTGA. The ends were cut back, 5 bases at V and 6 bases at J, with 16 bases in the middle. This CDR3 is CASSPRGTLPGELFF. For the CDR3, the DNA is TGTGCCAGCAGCCCCCGGGGGACTCTTCCCGGGGAGCTGTTTTTT. The full variable domain, in which reference TRBV7-3 and TRBJ2-2 provide the parts outside the CDR3, is GAGVSQTPSNKVTEKGKYVELRCDPISGHTALYWYRQSLGQGPEFLIYFQGTGAADDSGLPNDRFFAVRPEGSVSTLKIQRTERGDSAVYLCASSPRGTLPGELFFGEGSRLTVL.

V gene TRBV30 combines with J gene TRBJ2-5; 10 bases map to TRBD2. This CDR3 spans 14 amino acids. Germline trimming cut 2 bases from V and 1 base from J; bases unmatched to any gene: 1. Per the germline V gene, CDR1 is GTSNPN and CDR2 is SVGIG (reference sequence). The CDR3 sequence: CAWSRTSGQETQYF. The CDR3, as DNA: TGTGCCTGGAGTCGGACTAGCGGCCAAGAGACCCAGTACTTC.